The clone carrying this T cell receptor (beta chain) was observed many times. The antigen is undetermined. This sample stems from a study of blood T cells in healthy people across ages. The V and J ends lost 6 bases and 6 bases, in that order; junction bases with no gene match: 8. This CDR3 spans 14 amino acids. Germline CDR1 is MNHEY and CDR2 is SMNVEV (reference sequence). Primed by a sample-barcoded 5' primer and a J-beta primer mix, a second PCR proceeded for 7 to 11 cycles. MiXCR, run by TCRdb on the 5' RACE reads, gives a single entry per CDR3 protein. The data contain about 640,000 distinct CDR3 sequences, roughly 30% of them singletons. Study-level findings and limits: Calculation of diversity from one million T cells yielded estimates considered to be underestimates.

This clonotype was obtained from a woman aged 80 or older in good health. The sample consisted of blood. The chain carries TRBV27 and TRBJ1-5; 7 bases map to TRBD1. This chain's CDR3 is CASSLTGFGQPQHF. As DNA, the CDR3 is TGTGCCAGCAGCTTGACAGGGTTCGGTCAGCCCCAGCATTTT.